Listed below are T cell receptor beta chains from one sample, sequenced in a study of T-cell reconstitution after alpha-beta-depleted transplantation in children. TCRdb reprocessed the PCR reads via MiXCR and lists one record per CDR3 protein. The table includes fewer than 250,000 distinct CDR3 sequences, roughly 18% detected once. This sample comprised PBMCs, mostly from graft donor cells, obtained 360 days after TCRalphabeta/CD19-depleted stem cell transplant. The origin of the receptors is a male patient between 2 and 15 years old who had a stem cell transplant for acute lymphoblastic leukemia, so the T cells may come from the graft donor. Each CDR3 is given without its conserved first and last residue. A D gene is named only where the DNA matches it firmly.

V gene: TRBV5-1; J gene: TRBJ2-5; D gene: TRBD2; CDR3 protein: ASSLSSGGFETQY
V gene: TRBV4-3; J gene: TRBJ2-7; D gene: .; CDR3 protein: ASSQDPGRIYEQY
V gene: TRBV5-1; J gene: TRBJ2-1; D gene: .; CDR3 protein: ASRRAPSADNEQF
V gene: TRBV6-5; J gene: TRBJ2-3; D gene: .; CDR3 protein: ASSYSNQGDTQY
V gene: TRBV10-2; J gene: TRBJ1-5; D gene: .; CDR3 protein: ASSESGQLNQPQH
V gene: TRBV11-2; J gene: TRBJ2-7; D gene: .; CDR3 protein: ASGGRGRREQY
V gene: TRBV6-1; J gene: TRBJ2-7; D gene: .; CDR3 protein: ASREQASSYEQY
V gene: TRBV7-2; J gene: TRBJ2-1; D gene: .; CDR3 protein: ASSAAPRVAQF
V gene: TRBV20-1; J gene: TRBJ2-6; D gene: .; CDR3 protein: SARHVAGPSGANVLT
V gene: TRBV12-3/TRBV12-4; J gene: TRBJ1-5; D gene: .; CDR3 protein: ASSLARATDQPQH
V gene: TRBV4-2; J gene: TRBJ2-1; D gene: TRBD2; CDR3 protein: ASSPRLGGGAHEQF
V gene: TRBV5-4; J gene: TRBJ2-4; D gene: .; CDR3 protein: ASSLERTANIQY
V gene: TRBV6-2/TRBV6-3; J gene: TRBJ1-1; D gene: .; CDR3 protein: ASSYFGDRTEAF
V gene: TRBV2; J gene: TRBJ2-1; D gene: TRBD2; CDR3 protein: ASTQGAGGHNEQF
V gene: TRBV4-3; J gene: TRBJ2-7; D gene: TRBD1; CDR3 protein: ASSQERVGTGAHEQY
V gene: TRBV7-2; J gene: TRBJ2-7; D gene: .; CDR3 protein: ASSPQGGGFYSYEQY
V gene: TRBV5-1; J gene: TRBJ2-7; D gene: TRBD1; CDR3 protein: ASSLDRGQDEQY
V gene: TRBV11-2; J gene: TRBJ1-1; D gene: .; CDR3 protein: ASSPGQSKNTEAF
V gene: TRBV6-1; J gene: TRBJ2-1; D gene: TRBD2; CDR3 protein: ASSEKGRVPGDNEQF
V gene: TRBV5-6; J gene: TRBJ1-1; D gene: .; CDR3 protein: ASSLLDRPNTEAF
V gene: TRBV20-1; J gene: TRBJ2-7; D gene: TRBD2; CDR3 protein: SGTGTSLHEQY
V gene: TRBV7-2; J gene: TRBJ1-2; D gene: .; CDR3 protein: ANTPDGYGYT
V gene: TRBV7-2; J gene: TRBJ2-2; D gene: .; CDR3 protein: ASSTPAGELF
V gene: TRBV6-2/TRBV6-3; J gene: TRBJ2-7; D gene: TRBD2; CDR3 protein: ASSYFQTSGGAYEQY
V gene: TRBV12-3/TRBV12-4; J gene: TRBJ1-1; D gene: .; CDR3 protein: ASTSGVGNTEAF
V gene: TRBV2; J gene: TRBJ1-5; D gene: .; CDR3 protein: ASSRNQPQH
V gene: TRBV3-1; J gene: TRBJ2-1; D gene: TRBD2; CDR3 protein: ASSQYGLGDNEQF
V gene: TRBV27; J gene: TRBJ2-7; D gene: TRBD1; CDR3 protein: ASNPRGQGSEQY
V gene: TRBV11-2; J gene: TRBJ2-3; D gene: TRBD2; CDR3 protein: ASSWTSGGAPDTQY
V gene: TRBV27; J gene: TRBJ2-5; D gene: TRBD2; CDR3 protein: ASRASGAGETQY
V gene: TRBV7-2; J gene: TRBJ2-1; D gene: .; CDR3 protein: ASSFPPGAIYNEQF
V gene: TRBV25-1; J gene: TRBJ2-3; D gene: TRBD2; CDR3 protein: ASRGGTSEPDTQY
V gene: TRBV9; J gene: TRBJ2-7; D gene: .; CDR3 protein: ASSGGRGRRYEQY
V gene: TRBV7-2; J gene: TRBJ1-4; D gene: .; CDR3 protein: ASSIKGPGGEKLF
V gene: TRBV19; J gene: TRBJ2-1; D gene: TRBD1; CDR3 protein: ASRRDRGYNEQF
V gene: TRBV3-1; J gene: TRBJ2-7; D gene: .; CDR3 protein: ASSQDWRGGYEQY
V gene: TRBV7-2; J gene: TRBJ2-5; D gene: TRBD1; CDR3 protein: ASTKEGAGKETQY
V gene: TRBV5-1; J gene: TRBJ1-4; D gene: .; CDR3 protein: ASSPGTTNEKLF
V gene: TRBV6-1; J gene: TRBJ1-6; D gene: .; CDR3 protein: ASRLHQGGSPLH
V gene: TRBV29-1; J gene: TRBJ2-5; D gene: .; CDR3 protein: SIRDTVRETQY